This entry features one T cell receptor (beta chain) sequence. The antigen this receptor binds is unknown. Per-base quality was not reported, and no clone a single base away is much larger than it. V drops 1 base and J drops 1 base, leaving 17 bases in between. The germline V gene supplies CDR1 SQVTM and CDR2 ANQGSEA. The CDR3 sequence holds 17 residues, the cysteine and phenylalanine included. The sequence is cut down to CDR3 DNA, 51 bases in frame from base 1. Synthesis of TCR cDNA relied on 5'RACE template switching, a step that introduced a universal primer site along with unique molecular identifiers. cDNA synthesis was primed from both the TCR alpha and TCR beta constant segments. Two PCR steps were used to amplify libraries, with sample barcodes and sequencing adapters being added in the second step. Sequencing of the libraries was done on either Illumina HiSeq 2500 (2x100 bp) or NovaSeq (2x150 bp). Processing in the source paper ran as follows. Demultiplexing of reads and collapsing into UMI consensus sequences were performed with MIGEC, and V(D)J alignment was carried out with MiXCR. Using edgeR on replicate PBMC samples, clonotypes were called vaccine-responding if FDR was below 0.01 and the log2 fold change was above 5 up to day 15. Bulk clonotypes were assigned CD4 or CD8 identity according to which sequenced CD4 or CD8 repertoire held them at higher abundance. The public reads were run again by TCRdb, first through fastp at Q25 and then through MiXCR, and only productive beta chains were kept. Duplicate CDR3 protein sequences are folded into a single record with the most common DNA and genes. These V and J calls are TCRdb output, not the study's own analysis. The table for this sample lists hundreds of thousands of distinct CDR3 sequences; more than 8.5% of them were counted only once. The ten top clones hold roughly 18% of the sample.

In the paper's terms, the treatment or condition label means: live attenuated yellow fever vaccine strain. At each blood-draw timepoint, two biological replicates of bulk PBMCs were obtained. A standard Ficoll-Paque protocol was used to isolate PBMCs from peripheral blood. TriZol was used to extract RNA from bulk PBMCs, from CD4 and CD8 fractions, and from dextramer-positive and dextramer-negative fractions. The source of the sample is a study of T cells after yellow fever vaccination (dated by TCRdb to 2018 to 2020). Background for the entire study: The SMART-Seq v4 Ultra Low Input RNA kit was used to prepare libraries from fractions with low cell numbers. To track T-cell clones before and after primary and booster YFV17D yellow fever vaccination, bulk TCR alpha and beta repertoires were sequenced longitudinally. The cohort comprised two healthy male donors, one aged 18 to 30 and one aged 30 to 40 years. Blood was drawn at multiple timepoints before and after primary and secondary immunization, with bulk PBMC replicates and cell subsets isolated. On the study overall, not on this receptor specifically: Computational filtering was needed because FACS-sorted repertoires could contain abundant contaminating clonotypes from the bulk population. Most clones expanded after primary vaccination (96% of CD4 and around 89% of CD8) were re-detected after the booster, suggesting that broad memory maintenance occurred. A small share of clonotypes was detected in both CD4 and CD8 compartments, with the overlap likely arising from convergent recombination. The secondary T-cell response was found to be weaker but faster than the primary response, with a peak reached on day 5 rather than on day 15. Only a couple of donors were included in the study, so the extent to which the findings can be generalized is limited.

The sample was PBMCs, taken on the day of the first yellow fever vaccination. The V and J segments used are TRBV29-1 and TRBJ1-3; a tentative D call is TRBD1 (6 bases match). The receptor's source is a man aged 18-30 years who received the YFV17D yellow fever vaccine. DNA sequence: TGCAGCGTTGAAGGAGCTACAGGGAGAAGTTCTGGAAACACCATATATTTT. This codes for CSVEGATGRSSGNTIYF. Extended through the reference TRBV29-1 and TRBJ1-3 proteins, this CDR3 yields the full variable domain: SAVISQKPSRDICQRGTSLTIQCQVDSQVTMMFWYRQQPGQSLTLIATANQGSEATYESGFVIDKFPISRPNLTFSTLTVSNMSPEDSSIYLCSVEGATGRSSGNTIYFGEGSWLTVV.